This T cell receptor (beta chain) is from a study of OX40 agonist ivuxolimab in advanced cancers. Study details: Dose-escalation cases comprised hepatocellular carcinoma, melanoma, renal cell or head and neck cancer. At around 81% male, the cohort had a mean age of 60 years, ranging from about 23 to 79.

The assay was immunoSEQ multiplex PCR, and TCRdb's table has in-frame clones only and misses some. The table includes roughly 70,000 clones, approximately 90% detected once. Systemic immunosuppression or a history of autoimmune disease excluded patients. The CDR3 is 11 residues long. Germline-derived CDR1 and CDR2 are MGHRA and YSYEKL. The germline V and J ends were trimmed by 5 bases and 3 bases, with 5 bases remaining between them. The chain couples TRBV4-1 to TRBJ2-7; the D is unclear. The sample consisted of CD4+ or CD8+ T cells sorted from blood, taken in a trial of the OX40 agonist ivuxolimab. The clonotype was recovered from an adult with an advanced solid tumor such as melanoma, head and neck, liver or kidney cancer. The CDR3 loop is CASSSHYEQYF. In DNA form, the CDR3 reads TGCGCCAGCAGCTCCCACTACGAGCAGTACTTC.